Shown below are 20 T cell receptor beta chains from a single sample sequenced in a study of cytomegalovirus exposure and HLA in healthy donors. With 60 Vbeta and 13 Jbeta primers, the PCR was carried out. Assay used: immunoSEQ multiplex PCR; TCRdb lists only in-frame clones, some missing. The sample has about 120,000 clones; around 68% are singletons. Sequencing was carried out using PBMCs. These receptors all come from a woman aged 45-65 years in good health and CMV-seropositive.

Remarks on this clone: An end of the junction does not agree with germline; a read error may underlie this. The J gene is TRBJ2-7, the V gene TRBV5-1, with TRBD1 identical over 8 bases. Germline assignment: CDR1 SGHRS and CDR2 YFSETQ. The length of the CDR3 is 13 residues. CDR3 in amino acids: CASSLTAGGAENF. The CDR3 DNA reads TGCGCCAGCAGCTTAACCGCAGGGGGCGCAGAAAACTTC.

The chain employs TRBV9 and TRBJ2-1; TRBD2 is a possible D gene (5 bases). Germline assignment: CDR1 SGDLS and CDR2 YYNGEE. The V and J ends lost 4 bases and 3 bases respectively, with 8 bases between them. The CDR3 spans 13 residues. The CDR3 reads CASSKADYNEQFF. DNA of the CDR3: TGTGCCAGCAGCAAAGCGGACTACAATGAGCAGTTCTTC. Drawing the rest from reference TRBV9 and TRBJ2-1, the complete variable domain is DSGVTQTPKHLITATGQRVTLRCSPRSGDLSVYWYQQSLDQGLQFLIQYYNGEERAKGNILERFSAQQFPDLHSELNLSSLELGDSALYFCASSKADYNEQFFGPGTRLTVL.

This chain links TRBV6-5 with TRBJ1-3; D gene uncertain. V was cut by 9 bases and J by 0 bases, with 12 bases left in between. Germline CDR1 MNHEY, CDR2 SVGAGI. This CDR3 is 14 amino acids long. CDR3 residues: CASSRASSGNTIYF. The CDR3 nucleotides read TGTGCCAGTAGCCGTGCCTCCTCTGGAAACACCATATATTTT.

The chain is built from TRBV4-3 and TRBJ1-5; 9 positions agree with TRBD1. Germline loops: CDR1 LGHNA, CDR2 YSLEER. The J segment lost 4 bases and the V segment lost 3 bases, leaving 4 bases of the junction unmatched. The length of the CDR3 is 15 residues. The CDR3 bases are TGCGCCAGCAGCCATGGACAGGGGACTAATCAGCCCCAGCATTTT. Its protein product is CASSHGQGTNQPQHF.

V and J are TRBV6-6 and TRBJ1-1, with D tentatively TRBD1 (5 bases). The CDR3 is 13 amino acids. Trimming pared 5 bases from V and 4 bases from J, leaving 11 bases between. Germline CDR1 MNHNY, CDR2 SVGAGI (reference sequence). The CDR3 DNA sequence: TGTGCCAGCAGTCCCGGACATTCCACTGAAGCTTTCTTT. Translating gives CASSPGHSTEAFF.

The rearrangement uses TRBV16 and TRBJ2-1, with D hard to call. V was cut by 0 bases and J by 6 bases, with 6 bases left in between. The CDR3 loop spans 13 amino acids. Germline V gives CDR1 KGHSY, CDR2 FQNENV. In DNA form, the CDR3 reads TGTGCCAGCAGCCAATCGGCTCCCAATGAGCAGTTCTTC. This sequence encodes CASSQSAPNEQFF.

The gene calls are TRBV7-6 and TRBJ2-5, with 9 positions matching TRBD1. Looked up from germline, CDR1 is SGHVS and CDR2 is FNYEAQ. After removal of 5 bases from V and 5 bases from J, the junction contained 9 bases not matched to a gene. This CDR3 is 15 amino acids long. CDR3 loop: CASSMGDRGSETQYF. CDR3 nucleotide sequence: TGTGCCAGCAGCATGGGAGACAGGGGGTCGGAGACCCAGTACTTC.

The gene calls are TRBV19 and TRBJ1-1; D is perhaps TRBD1 (6 bases). The germline CDR1 and CDR2 sequences are LNHDA and SQIVND (reference sequence). The CDR3 runs to 15 residues. V dropped 5 bases and J dropped 2 bases, with 15 bases sitting between them. The chain's CDR3 is CASSGGTGINTEAFF. DNA for the CDR3: TGTGCCAGTAGTGGTGGAACAGGGATCAACACTGAAGCTTTCTTT.

The chain employs TRBV6-1 and TRBJ1-2; 12 bases are a match to TRBD1. With 4 bases clipped from V and 3 bases from J, the junction kept 3 bases outside the gene matches. This CDR3 is built from 15 residues. CDR1 and CDR2 from the germline V gene are MNHNS and SASEGT. CDR3 in DNA: TGTGCCAGCAGTGCCGGGACAGGGGGCGACTATGGCTACACCTTC. This sequence encodes CASSAGTGGDYGYTF.

This clone was picked up one time. CDR3 DNA: TGTGCCAGCAGGTCCGGCAATGAGCAGTTCTTC. Encoded protein: CASRSGNEQFF. V gene TRBV14 combines with J gene TRBJ2-1; D call uncertain. There are 11 residues in the CDR3. The V gene lost 6 bases and the J gene lost 6 bases, with 6 bases spanning the gap. From germline, CDR1 is SGHDN and CDR2 FVKESK.

V and J are TRBV11-2 and TRBJ1-1, with TRBD1 as a possible D gene (6 bases). CDR3 length: 17 residues. Trimming shortened V by 5 bases and J by 3 bases, and 22 bases separated the two germline ends. CDR1 and CDR2 (germline): SGHAT, FQNNGV. CDR3 sequence reads: CASSGLRGGGLDTEAFF. The CDR3 DNA reads as TGTGCCAGCAGCGGGCTCCGGGGAGGGGGGTTAGACACTGAAGCTTTCTTT. Together with reference TRBV11-2 and TRBJ1-1, the CDR3 gives the full variable domain: EAGVAQSPRYKIIEKRQSVAFWCNPISGHATLYWYQQILGQGPKLLIQFQNNGVVDDSQLPKDRFSAERLKGVDSTLKIQPAKLEDSAVYLCASSGLRGGGLDTEAFFGQGTRLTVV.

The chain employs TRBV19 and TRBJ1-6, with 7 bases aligning to TRBD1. The V gene end was trimmed by 5 bases and the J gene end by 5 bases; junction bases not matched to a gene: 3. CDR3 size: 14 residues. Germline V CDR1 and CDR2: LNHDA, SQIVND (reference sequence). CDR3 protein: CASSLGQNNSPLHF. In nucleotides, the CDR3 is TGTGCCAGTAGTCTGGGACAGAATAATTCACCCCTCCACTTT.

This clone was counted between two and nine times. The V and J genes are TRBV30 and TRBJ1-5, with 9 bases fitting TRBD1. The germline V gene has CDR1 GTSNPN and CDR2 SVGIG (reference sequence). The length of the CDR3 is 15 residues. J gave up 6 bases and V 0 bases, and 6 bases lay outside the gene matches. CDR3 DNA: TGTGCCTGGAGTGTATTCGGGACAGGGACTCAGCCCCAGCATTTT. As protein: CAWSVFGTGTQPQHF. Full variable domain (remainder filled in from reference TRBV30 and TRBJ1-5): SQTIHQWPATLVQPVGSPLSLECTVEGTSNPNLYWYRQAAGRGLQLLFYSVGIGQISSEVPQNLSASRPQDRQFILSSKKLLLSDSGFYLCAWSVFGTGTQPQHFGDGTRLSIL.

The chain combines TRBV6-5 with TRBJ2-7; 7 bases agree with TRBD1. Germline V CDR1 and CDR2: MNHEY, SVGAGI. Trimming cost V 5 bases and J 3 bases; bases outside gene matches: 7. The CDR3 loop spans 14 amino acids. As DNA, the CDR3 is TGTGCCAGCAGTCTGACAGGGAAAGTCTACGAGCAGTACTTC. Translating gives CASSLTGKVYEQYF.

The CDR3 region has the DNA TGCGCCAGCAGCACCGACACTAGTGGGGCCAACGTCCTGACTTTC. Translating gives CASSTDTSGANVLTF. The rearrangement uses TRBV5-1 and TRBJ2-6; D is possibly TRBD2 (5 bases). V was trimmed by 4 bases and J by 3 bases, leaving 11 bases between them. Per germline, CDR1 SGHRS and CDR2 YFSETQ. The CDR3 is made up of 15 amino acids.

This clone was found once. The V call is TRBV28, the J call TRBJ1-5, with 9 bases matching TRBD1. J gave up 2 bases and V 5 bases, and 4 bases lay outside the gene matches. Germline-derived CDR1 and CDR2 are MDHEN and SYDVKM. This CDR3 comprises 15 residues. This CDR3 is CASSRTGVRNQPQHF. For the CDR3, the DNA is TGTGCCAGCAGTCGGACAGGGGTCCGCAATCAGCCCCAGCATTTT. Supplemented by reference TRBV28 and TRBJ1-5, the full variable domain reads DVKVTQSSRYLVKRTGEKVFLECVQDMDHENMFWYRQDPGLGLRLIYFSYDVKMKEKGDIPEGYSVSREKKERFSLILESASTNQTSMYLCASSRTGVRNQPQHFGDGTRLSIL.

The chain has TRBV5-1 and TRBJ1-1; a weak D match, TRBD1 (5 bases). Germline V CDR1 and CDR2: SGHRS, YFSETQ. The CDR3 loop spans 15 amino acids. Trimming pared 0 bases from V and 13 bases from J, leaving 22 bases between. This chain's CDR3 is CASSLEAVSDPRGFF. The CDR3 DNA reads TGCGCCAGCAGCTTGGAGGCGGTTTCGGACCCAAGGGGTTTCTTT.

V usage is TRBV27 and J usage is TRBJ2-7; 12 bases match TRBD2. The CDR3 length is 16 residues. Germline trimming cut 5 bases from V and 7 bases from J; bases unmatched to any gene: 12. Germline lookup yields CDR1 MNHEY and CDR2 SMNVEV (reference sequence). CDR3 in amino acids: CASSTPLAGGVGEQYF. CDR3 DNA: TGTGCCAGCAGTACCCCTCTAGCGGGAGGGGTCGGAGAGCAGTACTTC.

In this sample, this clone turned up a few times. This chain joins TRBV18 and TRBJ2-7, with 10 bases that match TRBD1. Germline CDR1 and CDR2: KGHSH and LQKENI. The V gene end was trimmed by 2 bases and the J gene end by 6 bases; junction bases not matched to a gene: 10. The CDR3 sequence is 16 residues long. CDR3 protein: CASSPIRTGGQGEQYF. For the CDR3, the DNA is TGTGCCAGCTCACCAATCAGGACAGGGGGACAGGGCGAGCAGTACTTC.

This chain connects TRBV7-2 to TRBJ1-1; perhaps TRBD1 as D (6 bases). With 6 bases removed from V and 1 base from J, the gap between germline ends came to 18 bases. Germline assignment: CDR1 SGHTA and CDR2 FQGNSA. The CDR3 loop spans 16 amino acids. Here the CDR3 DNA reads TGTGCCAGCAGATCACGCCCTACAGGGTGGAACACTGAAGCTTTCTTT. The encoded protein is CASRSRPTGWNTEAFF.